The 10 T cell receptor beta chains listed next were all sequenced from one sample in a study of T cells after posttransplantation cyclophosphamide. This table comes from immunoSEQ multiplex PCR, and its TCRdb copy is limited to in-frame clones, with some not included. There are roughly 20,000 clones in the sample; 95% to 98% occur only once, and approximately 0.16% lies in the top ten. The naive gate required viable CD3+CD4+ or CD3+CD8+ cells with CCR7+CD45RA+CD45RO-CD95-CD27+CD28+ phenotype. The sequencing input was naive CD4+ T cells sorted from PBMCs. These TCRs come from a man in his forties in good health, CMV-negative, and a related stem cell transplant donor.

The rearrangement links TRBV7-6 to TRBJ2-3, with TRBD2 identical over 12 bases. Germline CDR1 is SGHVS and CDR2 is FNYEAQ. The CDR3 spans 16 residues. After removal of 4 bases from V and 2 bases from J, the junction contained 4 bases not matched to a gene. This CDR3 reads CASSSLAGGFTDTQYF. CDR3 nucleotide sequence: TGTGCCAGCAGCTCACTAGCGGGAGGATTCACAGATACGCAGTATTTT.

This sequence joins TRBV6-5 and TRBJ1-5; the D gene is possibly TRBD1 (6 bases). Trimming took 6 bases from V and 5 from J, leaving 14 bases between them. The germline V gene has CDR1 MNHEY and CDR2 SVGAGI. This CDR3 contains 14 residues. CDR3 in DNA: TGTGCCAGCAGCTCAGGGGTTAGGGATCAGCCCCAGCATTTT. This codes for CASSSGVRDQPQHF.

The DNA of the CDR3 is TGTGCCAGCTCACCCAGCCGGGACAGAGATCAGCCCCAGCATTTT. Protein: CASSPSRDRDQPQHF. The V call is TRBV18, the J call TRBJ1-5; 7 positions agree with TRBD1. V shed 3 bases and J 5 bases; nucleotides not matched to a gene: 7. The V gene's germline CDR1 is KGHSH and CDR2 LQKENI. This CDR3 contains 15 residues.

CDR3 in amino acids: CASGPGFDTQYF. CDR3 DNA: TGTGCCAGCGGCCCTGGTTTCGATACGCAGTATTTT. The V call is TRBV6-6, the J call TRBJ2-3; D is uncertain. V was trimmed by 8 bases and J by 6 bases, leaving 12 bases between them. The CDR3 is made up of 12 amino acids. CDR1 and CDR2 (germline): MNHNY, SVGAGI (reference sequence).

CDR3 nucleotide sequence: TGCGCCAGCAAAAAGGACAGAAACACCGGGGAGCTGTTTTTT. Translation: CASKKDRNTGELFF. The chain has TRBV4-3 and TRBJ2-2, with D possibly TRBD1 on 6 matching bases. This CDR3 is built from 14 residues. Germline loops: CDR1 LGHNA, CDR2 YSLEER. V gave up 7 bases and J gave up 2 bases, with 11 bases separating them.

The chain combines TRBV5-4 with TRBJ2-1; 10 bases are a match to TRBD2. Germline CDR1 is SGHNT and CDR2 is YYREEE (reference sequence). CDR3 length: 17 residues. V gave up 2 bases and J gave up 0 bases; unmatched junction bases: 5. The CDR3 protein is CASSLGLAGASYNEQFF. DNA of the CDR3: TGTGCCAGCAGCTTAGGCCTAGCGGGAGCCTCCTACAATGAGCAGTTCTTC.

V is TRBV28 and J is TRBJ2-7, with a tentative D call TRBD2 (5 bases). Germline CDR1 MDHEN, CDR2 SYDVKM. CDR3 length equals 12 residues. V dropped 7 bases and J dropped 5 bases, with 12 bases sitting between them. This chain's CDR3 is CASKTGINEQYF. CDR3 in DNA: TGTGCCAGCAAAACGGGAATAAACGAGCAGTACTTC.

The table lists this clone with a few counts. V gene TRBV27 combines with J gene TRBJ1-5; D remains ambiguous. The CDR3 spans 12 residues. With 4 bases removed from V and 6 bases from J, the gap between germline ends came to 7 bases. Germline assignment: CDR1 MNHEY and CDR2 SMNVEV (reference sequence). CDR3 nucleotides: TGTGCCAGCAGTTCCGGTAGTCAGCCCCAGCATTTT. It specifies CASSSGSQPQHF.

This clone was recorded once. CDR3 loop: CASSLVTFNQPQHF. The CDR3 DNA reads as TGTGCCAGCAGCTTAGTGACTTTCAATCAGCCCCAGCATTTT. The chain has TRBV7-2 and TRBJ1-5; D call uncertain. The CDR3 is 14 amino acids. Trimming took off 1 base at V and 3 bases at J, with 7 bases between the two ends. Per the germline V gene, CDR1 is SGHTA and CDR2 is FQGNSA.

The CDR3 sequence: CASMESGAGNTIYF. Here the CDR3 DNA reads TGTGCCAGTATGGAGAGTGGGGCAGGAAACACCATATATTTT. The rearrangement joins TRBV19 to TRBJ1-3; D is possibly TRBD1 (5 bases). V dropped 7 bases and J dropped 4 bases, with 14 bases sitting between them. CDR1 is LNHDA, CDR2 SQIVND, per germline (reference sequence). This CDR3 contains 14 residues. Together with reference TRBV19 and TRBJ1-3, the CDR3 gives the full variable domain: DGGITQSPKYLFRKEGQNVTLSCEQNLNHDAMYWYRQDPGQGLRLIYYSQIVNDFQKGDIAEGYSVSREKKESFPLTVTSAQKNPTAFYLCASMESGAGNTIYFGEGSWLTVV.